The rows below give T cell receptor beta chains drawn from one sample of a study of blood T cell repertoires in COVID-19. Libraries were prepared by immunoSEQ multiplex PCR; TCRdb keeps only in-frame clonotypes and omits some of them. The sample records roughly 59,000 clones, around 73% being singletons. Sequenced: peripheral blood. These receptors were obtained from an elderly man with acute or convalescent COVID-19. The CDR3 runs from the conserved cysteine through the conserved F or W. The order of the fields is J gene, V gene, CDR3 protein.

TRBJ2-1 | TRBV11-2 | CASSGAGVTRNYNEQFF
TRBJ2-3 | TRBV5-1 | CASRRDIQGRGTDTQYF
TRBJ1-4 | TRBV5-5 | CASSLVVTRYPTNEKLFF
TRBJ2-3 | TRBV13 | CASSLAGSLTDTQYF
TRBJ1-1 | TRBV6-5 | CASSYLETGANTEAFF
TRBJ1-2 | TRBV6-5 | CASSYGADYGYTF
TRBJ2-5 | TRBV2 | CASTLTRQETQYF
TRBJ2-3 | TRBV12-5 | CASGLGLAGGADTQYF
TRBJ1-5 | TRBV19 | CASSMGTRWDQPQHF
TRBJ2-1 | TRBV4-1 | CASSQDRWIAGADNEQFF
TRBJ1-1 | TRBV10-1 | CASSESPGEITEAFF
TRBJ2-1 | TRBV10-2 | CASSDRQAGLVEQFF
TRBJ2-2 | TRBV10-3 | CAIRPSGGGNTGELFF
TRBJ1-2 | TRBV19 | CASSIDAFYGYTF
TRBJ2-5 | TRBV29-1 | CSVENFAETQYF
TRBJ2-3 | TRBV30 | CAWSASGGSDTQYF
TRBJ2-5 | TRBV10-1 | CASSENPGRRGEETQYF
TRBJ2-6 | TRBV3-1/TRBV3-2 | CASSQGAGRWSGANVLTF
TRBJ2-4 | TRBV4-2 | CASSQDVGEGRDIQYF
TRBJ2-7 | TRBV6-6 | CASRREAGSYEQYF
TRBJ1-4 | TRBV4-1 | CASSLPTGANEKLFF
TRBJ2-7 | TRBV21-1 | CASSRDRGRNEQYF
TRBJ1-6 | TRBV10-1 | CASSEGQGLSPLHF
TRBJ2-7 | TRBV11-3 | CASSSRRTSGSTVDEQYF
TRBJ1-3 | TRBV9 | CASSPRGNTIYF
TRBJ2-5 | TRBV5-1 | CASSFSAGAATQYF
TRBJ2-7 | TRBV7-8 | CASSLSDGGLVEQYF
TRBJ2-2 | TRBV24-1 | CATSDLGQGGTGELFF
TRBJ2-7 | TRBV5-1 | CASSLGQGPYEQYF
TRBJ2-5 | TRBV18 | CASSPLAGARETQYF
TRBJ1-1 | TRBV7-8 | CASSVTTNTEAFF
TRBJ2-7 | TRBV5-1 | CASSSRPGHLSDHEQYF
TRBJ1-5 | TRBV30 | CAWSVSGGRGQPQHF
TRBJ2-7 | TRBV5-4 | CASSATGDLSYEQYF
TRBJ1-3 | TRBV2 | CASTPGSGNTIYF
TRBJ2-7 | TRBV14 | CASSRGIAGGHYEQYF
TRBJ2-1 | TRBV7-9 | CASSWRPLGNEQFF
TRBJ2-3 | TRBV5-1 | CASSLVGGGNTDTQYF
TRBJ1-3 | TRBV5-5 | CASSQSVSSGNTIYF
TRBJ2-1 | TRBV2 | CASSGDRGGSGSYNEQFF
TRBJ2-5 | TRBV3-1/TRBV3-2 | CASSQLAGGQETQYF
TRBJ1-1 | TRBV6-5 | CASRGIGGYTEAFF
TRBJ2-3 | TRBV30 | CAWSIASGITDTQYF
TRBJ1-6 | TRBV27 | CASRATGTGLNSPLHF
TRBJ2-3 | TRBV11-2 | CASSLEDYNTDTQYF
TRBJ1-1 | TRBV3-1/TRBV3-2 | CASNKNRGVGNTEAFF